These 3 T cell receptor beta chains share one sample of origin, sequenced in a study of prognosis after radiotherapy for stage I lung cancer. Genomic DNA was subjected to two-round multiplex PCR for amplification of TCR beta CDR3. Primers specific to each TRBV and TRBJ gene drove first-round PCR. One entry per CDR3 protein results from TCRdb running MiXCR on the multiplex PCR reads. Seen here are some 56,000 distinct CDR3 sequences, more than 20% observed once, and the top ten hold around 6.9%. Here the sequenced sample was PBMCs, taken before or after stereotactic body radiation therapy (not recorded which). The receptor set was obtained from a donor over 45 with non-small cell lung cancer.

This clonotype has ten or more counts. This sequence joins TRBV3-1 and TRBJ1-1; 7 bases match TRBD1. There are 14 residues in the CDR3. With 4 bases clipped from V and 8 bases from J, the junction kept 10 bases outside the gene matches. Germline V lookup: CDR1 LGHDT, CDR2 YNNKEL (reference sequence). Here the CDR3 DNA reads TGTGCCAGCAGCCCAAGCATAAGGACAGGAGAAGCTTTCTTT. It specifies CASSPSIRTGEAFF. The variable domain in full, completed from reference TRBV3-1 and TRBJ1-1, reads DTAVSQTPKYLVTQMGNDKSIKCEQNLGHDTMYWYKQDSKKFLKIMFSYNNKELIINETVPNRFSPKSPDKAHLNLHINSLELGDSAVYFCASSPSIRTGEAFFGQGTRLTVV.

This clonotype was seen repeatedly, ten times or more. This chain joins TRBV7-8 and TRBJ2-1, with D uncertain. Trimming cost V 0 bases and J 1 base, with 4 bases left between them. The CDR3 loop spans 14 amino acids. Germline-derived CDR1 and CDR2 are SGHVS and FQNEAQ. The chain's CDR3 is CASSLAGSYNEQFF. The CDR3 coding sequence is TGTGCCAGCAGCTTAGCGGGGTCCTACAATGAGCAGTTCTTC. Drawing the rest from reference TRBV7-8 and TRBJ2-1, the complete variable domain is GAGVSQSPRYKVAKRGQDVALRCDPISGHVSLFWYQQALGQGPEFLTYFQNEAQLDKSGLPSDRFFAERPEGSVSTLKIQRTQQEDSAVYLCASSLAGSYNEQFFGPGTRLTVL.

This clonotype was recorded at least ten times. The genes are TRBV3-1 and TRBJ1-2; tentative D call: TRBD1 (6 bases). This CDR3 region has 16 residues. Trimming stripped 4 bases from V and 4 bases from J, with 19 bases between. From germline, CDR1 is LGHDT and CDR2 YNNKEL (reference sequence). This CDR3 reads CASSRSGGDPLYGYTF. The CDR3 DNA sequence: TGTGCCAGCAGCCGCTCGGGGGGCGACCCCCTCTATGGCTACACCTTC. The full variable domain, completed using reference TRBV3-1 and TRBJ1-2, is DTAVSQTPKYLVTQMGNDKSIKCEQNLGHDTMYWYKQDSKKFLKIMFSYNNKELIINETVPNRFSPKSPDKAHLNLHINSLELGDSAVYFCASSRSGGDPLYGYTFGSGTRLTVV.